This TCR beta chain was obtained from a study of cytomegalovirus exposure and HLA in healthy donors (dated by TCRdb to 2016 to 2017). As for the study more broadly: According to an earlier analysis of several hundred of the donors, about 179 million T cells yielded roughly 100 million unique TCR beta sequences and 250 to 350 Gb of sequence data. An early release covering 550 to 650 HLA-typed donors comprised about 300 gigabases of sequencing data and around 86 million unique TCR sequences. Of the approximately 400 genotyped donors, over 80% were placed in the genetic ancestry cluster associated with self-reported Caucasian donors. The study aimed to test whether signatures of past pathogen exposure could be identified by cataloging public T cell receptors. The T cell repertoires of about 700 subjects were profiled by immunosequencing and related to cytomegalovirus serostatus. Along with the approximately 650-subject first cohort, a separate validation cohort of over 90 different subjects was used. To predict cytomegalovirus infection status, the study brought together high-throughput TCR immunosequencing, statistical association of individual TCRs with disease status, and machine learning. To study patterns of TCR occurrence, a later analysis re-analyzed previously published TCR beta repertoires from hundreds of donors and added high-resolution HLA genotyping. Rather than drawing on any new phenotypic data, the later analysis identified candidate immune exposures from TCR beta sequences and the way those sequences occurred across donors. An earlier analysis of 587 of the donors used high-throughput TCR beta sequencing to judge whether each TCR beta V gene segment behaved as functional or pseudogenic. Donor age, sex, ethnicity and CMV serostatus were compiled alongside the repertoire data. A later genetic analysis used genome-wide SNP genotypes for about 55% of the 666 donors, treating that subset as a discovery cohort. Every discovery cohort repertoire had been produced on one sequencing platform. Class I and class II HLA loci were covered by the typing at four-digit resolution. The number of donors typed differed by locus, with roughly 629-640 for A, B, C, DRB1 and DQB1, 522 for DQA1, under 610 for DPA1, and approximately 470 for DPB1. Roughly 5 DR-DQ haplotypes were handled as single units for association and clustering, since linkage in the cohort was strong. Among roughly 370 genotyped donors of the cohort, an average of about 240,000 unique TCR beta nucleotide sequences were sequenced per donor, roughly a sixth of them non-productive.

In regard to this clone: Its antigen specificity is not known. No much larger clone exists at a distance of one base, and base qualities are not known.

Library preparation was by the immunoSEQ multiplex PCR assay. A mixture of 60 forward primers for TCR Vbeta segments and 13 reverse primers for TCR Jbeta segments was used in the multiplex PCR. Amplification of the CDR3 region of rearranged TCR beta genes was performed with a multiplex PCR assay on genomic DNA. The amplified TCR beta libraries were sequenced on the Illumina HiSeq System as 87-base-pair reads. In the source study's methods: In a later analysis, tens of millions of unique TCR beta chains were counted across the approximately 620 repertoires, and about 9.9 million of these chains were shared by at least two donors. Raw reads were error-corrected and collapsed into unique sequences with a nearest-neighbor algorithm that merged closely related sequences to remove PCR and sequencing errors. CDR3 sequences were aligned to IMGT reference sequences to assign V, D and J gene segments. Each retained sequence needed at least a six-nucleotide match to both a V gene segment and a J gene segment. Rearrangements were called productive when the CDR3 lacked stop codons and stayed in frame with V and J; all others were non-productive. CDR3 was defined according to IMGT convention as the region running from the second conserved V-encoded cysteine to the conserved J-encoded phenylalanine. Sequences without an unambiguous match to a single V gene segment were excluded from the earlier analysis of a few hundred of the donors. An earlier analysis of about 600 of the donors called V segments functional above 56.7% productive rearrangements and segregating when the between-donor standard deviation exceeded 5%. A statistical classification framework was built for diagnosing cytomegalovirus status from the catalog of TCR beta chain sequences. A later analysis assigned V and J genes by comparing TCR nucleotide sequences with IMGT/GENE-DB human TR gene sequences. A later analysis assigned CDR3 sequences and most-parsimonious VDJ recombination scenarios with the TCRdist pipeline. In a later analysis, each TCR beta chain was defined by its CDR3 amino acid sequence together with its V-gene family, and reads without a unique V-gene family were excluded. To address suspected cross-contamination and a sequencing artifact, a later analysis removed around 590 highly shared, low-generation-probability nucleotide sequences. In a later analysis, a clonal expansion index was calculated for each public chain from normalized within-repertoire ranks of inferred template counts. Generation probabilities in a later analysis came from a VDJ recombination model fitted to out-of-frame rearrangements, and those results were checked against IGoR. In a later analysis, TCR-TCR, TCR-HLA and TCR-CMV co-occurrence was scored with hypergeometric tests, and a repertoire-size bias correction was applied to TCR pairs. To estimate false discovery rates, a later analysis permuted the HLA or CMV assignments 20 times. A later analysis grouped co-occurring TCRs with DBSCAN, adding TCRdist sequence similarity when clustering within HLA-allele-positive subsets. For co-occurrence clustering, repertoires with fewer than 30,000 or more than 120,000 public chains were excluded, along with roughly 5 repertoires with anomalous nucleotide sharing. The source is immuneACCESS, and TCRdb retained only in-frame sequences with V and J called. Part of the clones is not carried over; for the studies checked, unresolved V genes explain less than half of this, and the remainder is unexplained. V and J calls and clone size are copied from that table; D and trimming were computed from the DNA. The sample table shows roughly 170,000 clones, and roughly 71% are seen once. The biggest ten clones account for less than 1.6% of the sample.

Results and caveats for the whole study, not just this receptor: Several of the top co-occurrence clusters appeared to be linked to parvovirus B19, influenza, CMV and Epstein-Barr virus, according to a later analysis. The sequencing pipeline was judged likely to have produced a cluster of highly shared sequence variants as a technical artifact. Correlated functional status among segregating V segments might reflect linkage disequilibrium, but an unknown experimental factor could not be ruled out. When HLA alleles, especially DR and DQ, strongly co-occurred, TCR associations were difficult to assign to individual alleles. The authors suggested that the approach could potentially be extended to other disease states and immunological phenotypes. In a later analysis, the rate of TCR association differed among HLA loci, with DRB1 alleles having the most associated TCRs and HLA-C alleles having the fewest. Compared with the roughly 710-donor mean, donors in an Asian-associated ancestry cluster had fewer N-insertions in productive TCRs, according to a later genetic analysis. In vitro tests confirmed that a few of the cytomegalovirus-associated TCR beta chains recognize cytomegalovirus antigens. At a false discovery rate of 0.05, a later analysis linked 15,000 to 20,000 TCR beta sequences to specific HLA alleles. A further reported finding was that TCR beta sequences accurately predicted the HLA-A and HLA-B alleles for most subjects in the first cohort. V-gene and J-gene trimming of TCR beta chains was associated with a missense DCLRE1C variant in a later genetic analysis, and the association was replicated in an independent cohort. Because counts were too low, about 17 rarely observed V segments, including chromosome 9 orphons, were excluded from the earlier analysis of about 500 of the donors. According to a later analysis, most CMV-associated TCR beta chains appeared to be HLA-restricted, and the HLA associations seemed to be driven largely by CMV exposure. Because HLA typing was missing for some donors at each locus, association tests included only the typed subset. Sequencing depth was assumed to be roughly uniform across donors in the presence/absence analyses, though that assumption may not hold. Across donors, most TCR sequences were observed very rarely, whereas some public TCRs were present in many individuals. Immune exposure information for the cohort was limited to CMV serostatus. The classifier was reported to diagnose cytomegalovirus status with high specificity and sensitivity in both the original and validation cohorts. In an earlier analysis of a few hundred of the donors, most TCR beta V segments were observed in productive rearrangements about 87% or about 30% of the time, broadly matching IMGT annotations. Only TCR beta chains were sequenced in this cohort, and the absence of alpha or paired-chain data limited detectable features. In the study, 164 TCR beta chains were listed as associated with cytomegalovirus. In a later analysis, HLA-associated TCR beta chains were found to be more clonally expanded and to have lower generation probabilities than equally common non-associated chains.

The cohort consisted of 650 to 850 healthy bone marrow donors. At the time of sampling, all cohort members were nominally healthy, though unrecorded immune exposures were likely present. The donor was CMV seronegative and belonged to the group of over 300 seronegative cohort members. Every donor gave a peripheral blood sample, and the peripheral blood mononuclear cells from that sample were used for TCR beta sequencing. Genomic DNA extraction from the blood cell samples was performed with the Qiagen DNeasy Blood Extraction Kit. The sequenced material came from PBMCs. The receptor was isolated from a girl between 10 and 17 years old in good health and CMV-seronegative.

The nucleotide sequence is given as TGTGCCAGCAGCTTAGATTTGCGATCGGGCAATGAGCAGTTCTTC. This sequence encodes CASSLDLRSGNEQFF. The V and J segments used are TRBV7-2 and TRBJ2-1; the D gene assignment is ambiguous. V is shortened by 1 base, J by 6 bases, and the region joining them spans 13 bases. The CDR3 sequence holds 15 residues, the cysteine and phenylalanine included. Only the CDR3 region is kept as DNA, spanning 45 bases read in frame from base 1. CDR1 and CDR2, looked up from the germline V gene, are SGHTA and FQGNSA.